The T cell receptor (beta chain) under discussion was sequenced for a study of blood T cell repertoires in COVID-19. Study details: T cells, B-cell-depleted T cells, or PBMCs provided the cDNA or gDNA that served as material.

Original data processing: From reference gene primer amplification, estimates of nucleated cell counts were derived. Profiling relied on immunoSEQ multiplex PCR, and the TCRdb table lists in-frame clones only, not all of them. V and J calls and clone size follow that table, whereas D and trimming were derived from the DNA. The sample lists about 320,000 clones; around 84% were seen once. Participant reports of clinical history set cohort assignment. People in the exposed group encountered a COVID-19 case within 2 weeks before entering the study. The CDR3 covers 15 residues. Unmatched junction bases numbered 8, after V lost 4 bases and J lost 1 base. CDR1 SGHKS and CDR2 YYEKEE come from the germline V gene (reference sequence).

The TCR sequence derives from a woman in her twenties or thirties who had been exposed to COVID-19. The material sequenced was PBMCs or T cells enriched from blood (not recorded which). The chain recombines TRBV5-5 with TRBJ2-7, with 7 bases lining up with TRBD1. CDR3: CASSPRDSRSYEQYF. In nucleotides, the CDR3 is TGTGCCAGCAGCCCCCGGGACAGCCGGTCCTACGAGCAGTACTTC.